Below are 2 T cell receptor beta chains sequenced from a single sample in a study of T cell responses to AZD1222 COVID-19 vaccine. Sequencing was performed with immunoSEQ multiplex PCR; in TCRdb, only in-frame clones are kept and a portion is missing. Counted here are some 190,000 clones, around 90% occurring once; the ten biggest clones make up 6% to 8.5%. Sequences were derived from peripheral blood, sampled on day 0 of AZD1222 vaccination. All receptors derive from an adult in good health.

This clone turned up a few times. The rearrangement joins TRBV6-5 to TRBJ1-1; D call uncertain. Between the trimmed V and J ends, which lost 8 bases and 4 bases, there was a span of 17 bases. In germline, CDR1 is MNHEY, CDR2 SVGAGI. The CDR3 loop spans 14 amino acids. In DNA form, the CDR3 reads TGTGCCAGCGGAACCCTTCGGCGGGGCACTGAAGCTTTCTTT. It yields the protein CASGTLRRGTEAFF.

This rearrangement joins TRBV6-5 to TRBJ2-7; tentatively, D is TRBD2 (7 bases). The V end lost 2 bases, the J end lost 8 bases, and 13 bases lay between the germline ends. This CDR3 has 13 amino acids. Germline CDR1 MNHEY, CDR2 SVGAGI. The CDR3 protein is CASSYPMGGQQYF. The CDR3 region has the DNA TGTGCCAGCAGTTACCCGATGGGGGGGCAGCAGTACTTC.